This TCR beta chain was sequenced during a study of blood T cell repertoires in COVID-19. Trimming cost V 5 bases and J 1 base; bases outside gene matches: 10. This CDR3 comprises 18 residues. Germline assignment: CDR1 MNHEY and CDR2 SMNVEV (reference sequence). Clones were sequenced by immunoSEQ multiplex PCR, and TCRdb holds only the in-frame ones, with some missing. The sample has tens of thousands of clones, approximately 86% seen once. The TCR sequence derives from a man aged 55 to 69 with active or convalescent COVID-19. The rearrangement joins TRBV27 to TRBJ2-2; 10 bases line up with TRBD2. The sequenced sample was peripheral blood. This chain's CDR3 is CASSAKLAGLLNTGELFF. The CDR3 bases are TGTGCCAGCAGTGCAAAACTAGCGGGGCTCTTGAACACCGGGGAGCTGTTTTTT.